This T cell receptor (beta chain) was identified in a study of vaccination and CD4 T cells after COVID-19 (dated by TCRdb to between 2022 and 2023). Study-level background: Convalescent patients had a positive SARS-CoV-2 result on nasal swab PCR, and of these patients, nine had mild disease and one had severe disease. The convalescent cohort comprised six males and four females, including two Hispanic individuals, seven Caucasians, two Asians and one multiracial person. Participants received two doses of either the Pfizer-BioNTech BNT162b2 vaccine (n=8) or the Moderna mRNA-1273 vaccine (n=2). Post-COVID blood samples were collected from convalescent patients a median of around 100 days after diagnosis, with a range of about 30 to 161 days. Post-vaccine blood samples were taken a median of 72 days after the second vaccine dose, with a range of roughly 13 to 250 days. For stimulating the cultures, overlapping spike peptide pools were used, derived from SARS-CoV-2 as well as from the common cold coronaviruses HCoV-NL63, HCoV-OC43 and HCoV-229E. As controls, cultures received a CEFX viral epitope pool (the positive control), an HIV-1 Nef peptide pool (the negative control), or no peptide at all. In under twelve COVID-19 convalescent patients and a few infection-naive healthy vaccine recipients, researchers compared the spike-specific CD4+ TCR repertoire from before mRNA vaccination with the repertoire from after. What the authors observed across the whole study: In convalescent patients, a median roughly 85% of post-vaccine SARS-CoV-2-reactive clones were detected only after vaccination, and vaccine-specific priming was suggested by this finding. The median count of SARS-CoV-2-reactive clonotypes went up from approximately 22 after infection to approximately 40 after vaccination, although the change was not significant. Nearly all vaccine-specific clones in convalescent patients (304 of 307) were mono-reactive for SARS-CoV-2 spike rather than cross-reactive with common cold coronaviruses. The number of convalescent patients in the study was relatively small, and the study did not examine early timepoints following natural infection.

The library was produced with PCR. DNA from cultured CD4+ T cells underwent TCR sequencing with the Oncomine TCR Beta short-read assay at the Johns Hopkins FTIC core. The QIAamp micro DNA kit was used to extract genomic DNA from the cultured CD4+ T cells. Oncomine TCR Beta libraries from cultured CD4+ T cells were pooled using unique dual indexes and sequenced on an Illumina iSeq 100. The study's processing was this. Non-productive sequences were removed, and CDR3s not starting with C, not ending with F or W, or shorter than 7 amino acids were discarded. The MANAFEST web application was used to identify antigen-specific clonotypes by comparing peptide-stimulated wells against reference wells and other culture wells. To be called positive, a clone needed an FDR below 0.05, an odds ratio above 5, and a productive frequency above 0.1% in at least two of three replicate wells. Cross-reactive clonotypes were defined as significantly expanded in both SARS-CoV-2 spike wells and at least one common cold coronavirus spike condition. Similarity between CDR3 sequences was evaluated in R version 3.6.1 using Levenshtein distances (stringdist) and unrooted phylogenetic trees (ape). The public reads were run again by TCRdb, first through fastp at Q25 and then through MiXCR, and only productive beta chains were kept. Rows are combined by CDR3 protein, so each entry shows the most common genes and DNA. The V and J calls come from TCRdb's annotation, not from the publication. The sample table holds 7,000 to 10,000 distinct CDR3 sequences, of which 55% to 70% were seen once. The ten most abundant clones make up over 20% of the sample.

CDR1 SEHNR and CDR2 FQNEAQ were looked up in the germline V gene (reference sequence). The CDR3, from cysteine to phenylalanine, totals 20 residues. Only CDR3 DNA is held: 60 bases, read in frame from base 1. The trim is 6 bases for V and 0 bases for J, with a gap of 24 bases between the germline ends. Worth noting for this clonotype: Its antigen remains unidentified. Within one base of it there is no much larger clone, and no base qualities were kept.

The treatment or condition label for this specimen denotes: approximately 11-day PBMC culture with coronavirus spike peptide pools or control peptides (ViraFEST assay). The study used the ViraFEST assay, which expanded antigen-specific T cells with peptide pools and then identified expanded clonotypes by TCR sequencing. The convalescent patients' positive SARS-CoV-2 PCR tests were from March to December 2020, which was before the Alpha, Beta and Delta variants emerged in the United States. Two million PBMCs per well were cultured in IMDM with roughly 5% human AB serum and approximately 10 IU/ml IL-2, plus 10 ug/ml peptide pools. Half of the culture medium was replaced with fresh IL-2-containing medium on days 3 and 7. CD4+ T cells were isolated after approximately ten days of culture through negative selection using the EasySep CD4+ T cell isolation kit. PBMCs were separated from whole blood using Ficoll-Paque Plus gradient centrifugation and then either used fresh or cryopreserved at -140C. In general, triplicate wells were set up for every culture condition.

The chain joins TRBV7-9 to TRBJ2-6; the D call could be TRBD1 or TRBD2, with each sharing 5 bases. Sequencing used CD4+ T cells from blood, cultured in vitro. The receptor's source is a human donor who had recovered from COVID-19. In nucleotides, the sequence is TGTGCCAGCAGGCCCCCCTACGGGGCGGCTGTGGTCTCTGGGGCCAACGTCCTGACTTTC. It translates as CASRPPYGAAVVSGANVLTF.